This T cell receptor beta chain was sequenced during a study of CD8+ T cells in alopecia areata. At the level of the study: Treated patients received oral tofacitinib, 5 to 10 mg twice daily.

Study-wide points: Patients shared TCRs less clearly than mice did, possibly for HLA-related reasons. Normal scalp showed lower clonality than lesional scalp, especially alopecia totalis/universalis.

After isolation, RNA underwent reverse transcription to generate cDNA as the sequencing template. Data came from immunoSEQ multiplex PCR; TCRdb stores just in-frame clones and leaves some out. The sample yields fewer than 250,000 clones, approximately 52% seen once. About this clone itself: The antigen remains undetermined.

Germline assignment: CDR1 LGHNA and CDR2 YNFKEQ. Trimming took off 5 bases at V and 5 bases at J, with 10 bases between the two ends. The CDR3 is made up of 13 amino acids. Alopecia areata patients provided lesional scalp punch biopsies and peripheral blood. This clonotype originated in a human donor with alopecia areata. V gene TRBV4-2 combines with J gene TRBJ1-5; no clear D. The sequencing used CD4+ T cells sorted from blood, collected at week 0. The CDR3 sequence is CASSLQWDQPQHF. The CDR3 DNA reads TGTGCCAGCAGCTTACAGTGGGATCAGCCCCAGCATTTT.